These 22 T cell receptor beta chains share one sample of origin, sequenced in a study of T cell responses to AZD1222 COVID-19 vaccine. Here immunoSEQ multiplex PCR was the method, and the copy in TCRdb shows in-frame clones only, minus some. The sample holds about 160,000 clones, roughly 94% seen once. The sample consisted of peripheral blood, taken on day 0 of AZD1222 vaccination. These TCRs come from an adult in good health.

This clone appeared a single time. The chain recombines TRBV4-3 with TRBJ2-2; 10 nucleotides agree with TRBD2. CDR3 size: 18 residues. After removal of 0 bases from V and 4 bases from J, the junction contained 8 bases not matched to a gene. Germline V gives CDR1 LGHNA, CDR2 YSLEER. The CDR3 DNA sequence: TGCGCCAGCAGCCAAGAAGCTAGCGGGAGAAGGGTCACCGGGGAGCTGTTTTTT. Translation gives CASSQEASGRRVTGELFF.

This clone was seen a handful of times. V and J are TRBV29-1 and TRBJ1-1, with D possibly being TRBD1 (6 bases). Germline lookup yields CDR1 SQVTM and CDR2 ANQGSEA. The CDR3 runs 13 residues. The V end lost 7 bases, the J end lost 5 bases, and 17 bases lay between the germline ends. CDR3 in amino acids: CSAKGGDGTEAFF. CDR3 DNA: TGCAGCGCCAAGGGGGGCGATGGGACTGAAGCTTTCTTT.

The J gene is TRBJ2-7, the V gene TRBV11-2; the match to TRBD1 covers 9 bases. Germline CDR1 is SGHAT and CDR2 is FQNNGV. The CDR3 sequence is 14 residues long. The J segment lost 3 bases and the V segment lost 5 bases, leaving 5 bases of the junction unmatched. CDR3 nucleotides: TGTGCCAGCAGCCCCCGGGACAGGGTCTACGAGCAGTACGTC. It specifies CASSPRDRVYEQYV.

This chain joins TRBV6-5 and TRBJ1-1, with D unresolved. This CDR3 contains 13 residues. The germline V gene encodes CDR1 MNHEY and CDR2 SVGAGI. V lost 7 bases and J 11 bases, leaving 20 bases between the germline ends. CDR3 residues: CASIYGVNTRAFF. For the CDR3, the DNA is TGTGCCAGCATATACGGGGTGAACACGCGGGCTTTCTTT.

V usage is TRBV19 and J usage is TRBJ1-5, with 11 bases fitting TRBD1. Germline V gives CDR1 LNHDA, CDR2 SQIVND (reference sequence). Germline trimming cut 0 bases from V and 6 bases from J; bases unmatched to any gene: 4. CDR3 length: 16 residues. The CDR3 sequence is CASSIERTGGLQPQHF. In nucleotides, the CDR3 is TGTGCCAGTAGTATAGAGCGGACAGGGGGCCTTCAGCCCCAGCATTTT.

The chain combines TRBV18 with TRBJ1-4; no clear D gene. Germline V gene data show CDR1 as KGHSH and CDR2 as LQKENI. Between the trimmed V and J ends, which lost 6 bases and 0 bases, there was a span of 11 bases. CDR3 length: 15 residues. The CDR3 nucleotides are TGTGCCAGCTCCCGTACAGTTGCAACTAATGAAAAACTGTTTTTT. This encodes CASSRTVATNEKLFF.

This clone was picked up one time. The rearrangement uses TRBV4-1 and TRBJ1-1; a weak D match, TRBD1 (5 bases). With 3 bases removed from V and 5 bases from J, the gap between germline ends came to 22 bases. The CDR3 has 17 amino acids. CDR1 MGHRA and CDR2 YSYEKL come from the germline V gene. The CDR3 sequence is CASSQIPRTVKGTEAFF. The CDR3 DNA is TGCGCCAGCAGCCAGATACCGAGGACGGTGAAGGGGACTGAAGCTTTCTTT.

CDR3 coding DNA: TGTGCCAGCAGCTTGATTACAGGGATTAACTATGGCTACACCTTC. Translation: CASSLITGINYGYTF. J is TRBJ1-2 and V is TRBV7-9; tentative D call: TRBD1 (6 bases). This CDR3 is built from 15 residues. Germline loops: CDR1 SEHNR, CDR2 FQNEAQ (reference sequence). Trimming took 3 bases from V and 1 from J, leaving 12 bases between them.

The chain recombines TRBV19 with TRBJ1-2; 7 bases line up with TRBD1. Per the germline V gene, CDR1 is LNHDA and CDR2 is SQIVND (reference sequence). V dropped 6 bases and J dropped 3; count of bases not matched to a gene: 7. This CDR3 is built from 14 residues. CDR3 in amino acids: CASSIPGTDYGYTF. The CDR3 DNA follows: TGTGCCAGTAGCATCCCCGGGACAGACTATGGCTACACCTTC.

This chain links TRBV29-1 with TRBJ1-2; D is possibly TRBD1 (5 bases). The CDR3 loop spans 13 amino acids. Trimming took off 0 bases at V and 2 bases at J, with 7 bases between the two ends. Germline lookup yields CDR1 SQVTM and CDR2 ANQGSEA. The CDR3 nucleotides are TGCAGCGTTGAAGACAGGGTCAACTATGGCTACACCTTC. Its protein is CSVEDRVNYGYTF. Combining the CDR3 with reference TRBV29-1 and TRBJ1-2 gives the whole variable domain SAVISQKPSRDICQRGTSLTIQCQVDSQVTMMFWYRQQPGQSLTLIATANQGSEATYESGFVIDKFPISRPNLTFSTLTVSNMSPEDSSIYLCSVEDRVNYGYTFGSGTRLTVV.

The chain recombines TRBV5-1 with TRBJ1-1, with a possible D match to TRBD1 (6 bases). CDR3 length: 18 amino acids. Germline CDR1 and CDR2: SGHRS and YFSETQ. Between the trimmed V and J ends, which lost 2 bases and 4 bases, there was a span of 24 bases. CDR3 nucleotides: TGCGCCAGCAGCTTAGGGAGTCGGGTGGGAGGAGGGGGCACTGAAGCTTTCTTT. Encoded protein: CASSLGSRVGGGGTEAFF. Combining the CDR3 with reference TRBV5-1 and TRBJ1-1 gives the whole variable domain KAGVTQTPRYLIKTRGQQVTLSCSPISGHRSVSWYQQTPGQGLQFLFEYFSETQRNKGNFPGRFSGRQFSNSRSEMNVSTLELGDSALYLCASSLGSRVGGGGTEAFFGQGTRLTVV.

The rearrangement uses TRBV11-2 and TRBJ2-5; D gene uncertain. Germline loops: CDR1 SGHAT, CDR2 FQNNGV. With 5 bases removed from V and 4 bases from J, the gap between germline ends came to 17 bases. This CDR3 has 15 amino acids. The CDR3 region has the DNA TGTGCCAGCAGCCAAGGTGATAGGGTCATAGAGACCCAGTACTTC. Its translation: CASSQGDRVIETQYF.

This clone was recorded only once. The V gene is TRBV25-1, the J gene TRBJ1-2; a possible D gene is TRBD1 (5 bases). V was shortened by 0 bases and J by 6 bases, with 14 bases between the two germline ends. CDR1 is MGHDK and CDR2 is SYGVNS in the germline V gene. This CDR3 spans 15 amino acids. CDR3 sequence reads: CASSEYGRARDGYTF. In DNA, the CDR3 is TGTGCCAGCAGTGAATATGGCAGGGCGAGGGATGGCTACACCTTC.

This chain joins TRBV7-6 and TRBJ2-4; D not resolved. The V and J ends lost 0 bases and 7 bases respectively, with 19 bases between them. From germline, CDR1 is SGHVS and CDR2 FNYEAQ. CDR3 size: 17 residues. DNA of the CDR3: TGTGCCAGCAGCTTAGCGAAGGGCCCGCAGGCGCGGAACATTCAGTACTTC. Its protein is CASSLAKGPQARNIQYF.

The chain couples TRBV9 to TRBJ1-4; D may be TRBD1 (6 bases). Trimming left V 4 bases short and J 8 bases short, with 18 bases between. Germline CDR1 reads SGDLS; CDR2 reads YYNGEE. The CDR3 runs to 15 residues. CDR3 in DNA: TGTGCCAGCAGCCCCGACGGGGGCGCAAGGGAAAAACTGTTTTTT. It translates to CASSPDGGAREKLFF.

Only a few counts were recorded for this clone. The chain has TRBV2 and TRBJ2-6, with D perhaps matching TRBD1 or TRBD2 (6 bases each). Germline V gives CDR1 SNHLY, CDR2 FYNNEI. The CDR3 covers 19 residues. The ends were cut back, 4 bases at V and 2 bases at J, with 21 bases in the middle. The CDR3 loop is CASSARYRGRVPGANVLTF. The DNA for the CDR3 is TGTGCCAGCAGTGCGAGGTATCGGGGGCGCGTCCCTGGGGCCAACGTCCTGACTTTC.

The J gene is TRBJ2-2, the V gene TRBV3-1 (or the pseudogene TRBV3-2); a possible D gene is TRBD2 (6 bases). Germline CDR1 reads LGHDT; CDR2 reads YNNKEL (reference sequence). The germline V and J ends were trimmed by 2 bases and 4 bases, with 11 bases remaining between them. The CDR3 length is 15 residues. DNA for the CDR3: TGTGCCAGCAGCCAATACGCTAGCGTCACCGGGGAGCTGTTTTTT. Residues: CASSQYASVTGELFF.

V usage is TRBV7-3 and J usage is TRBJ2-1, with D possibly called TRBD1 or TRBD2 (5 bases each). With 2 bases removed from V and 8 bases from J, the gap between germline ends came to 7 bases. Germline CDR1 is SGHTA and CDR2 is FQGTGA. The CDR3 covers 12 residues. The CDR3 coding sequence is TGTGCCAGCAGCTTACGAGGGGATGAGCAGTTCTTC. It yields the protein CASSLRGDEQFF. The full variable domain, in which reference TRBV7-3 and TRBJ2-1 provide the parts outside the CDR3, is GAGVSQTPSNKVTEKGKYVELRCDPISGHTALYWYRQSLGQGPEFLIYFQGTGAADDSGLPNDRFFAVRPEGSVSTLKIQRTERGDSAVYLCASSLRGDEQFFGPGTRLTVL.

The V and J genes are TRBV5-1 and TRBJ2-1, with D hard to call. Trimming took 0 bases from V and 9 from J, leaving 13 bases between them. The germline CDR1 and CDR2 sequences are SGHRS and YFSETQ. The CDR3 loop spans 14 amino acids. The chain's CDR3 is CASSLASPWSEQFF. As DNA, the CDR3 is TGCGCCAGCAGCTTGGCCTCGCCATGGAGTGAGCAGTTCTTC.

This chain joins TRBV13 and TRBJ1-6; D gene unclear. CDR3 length: 13 residues. The V and J ends lost 4 bases and 7 bases respectively, with 8 bases between them. CDR1 and CDR2 (germline): PRHDT, FYEKMQ (reference sequence). The CDR3 protein is CASSSDRNSPLHF. DNA of the CDR3: TGTGCCAGCAGCTCAGACCGGAATTCACCCCTCCACTTT.

The genes are TRBV28 and TRBJ1-2; 7 bases align to TRBD1. The CDR3 extends over 16 amino acids. V gave up 7 bases and J gave up 4 bases; unmatched junction bases: 15. Germline V CDR1 and CDR2: MDHEN, SYDVKM. The CDR3 DNA sequence: TGTGCCAGCAACGAGAGGGGGCGTCTATACTTCTATGGCTACACCTTC. Translation gives CASNERGRLYFYGYTF.

This chain links TRBV14 with TRBJ1-1; tentatively, D is TRBD1 (5 bases). Germline CDR1 SGHDN, CDR2 FVKESK. Deletions cut 4 bases from V and 6 bases from J, with 15 bases between. The CDR3 runs to 14 residues. The CDR3 here is CASSPQAGFAEAFF. CDR3 in DNA: TGTGCCAGCAGCCCCCAAGCAGGGTTCGCTGAAGCTTTCTTT.